Given below is one TCR beta chain in context. Its antigen is not known. These data belong to a study of T cells after yellow fever vaccination. In the study overall: Any fraction with a low cell number was prepared using SMART-Seq v4 Ultra Low Input.

After removal of 5 bases from V and 4 bases from J, the junction contained 9 bases not matched to a gene. Germline CDR1 SGHTA, CDR2 FQGNSA. The CDR3 has 15 amino acids. Using its own MiXCR run on the 5' RACE reads, TCRdb lists one record per CDR3 protein. There are some 500,000 distinct CDR3 sequences in the sample; about 13% occur only once, and over 13% lies in the top ten. Study-level results: Only a small proportion of the clonotypes turned up in both the CD4 and the CD8 compartments, likely arising from convergent recombination. Booster sampling recovered most clones from primary vaccination (around 96% CD4, roughly 90% CD8).

The receptor comes from a man in his thirties or forties who received the YFV17D yellow fever vaccine. The sample here was PBMCs, taken on the day of the yellow fever booster vaccination. The chain is built from TRBV7-2 and TRBJ2-5; 8 bases align to TRBD1. CDR3 protein: CASSPTPQGGETQYF. The CDR3 nucleotides read TGTGCCAGCAGCCCGACCCCACAGGGGGGAGAGACCCAGTACTTC.